The 6 T cell receptor beta chains in this list originate from one sample, sequenced in a study of blood T cell repertoires in COVID-19. Produced via immunoSEQ multiplex PCR; TCRdb's table is partial and in-frame only. Seen here are about 380,000 clones, 88% observed once, and the top ten hold 1.2%. The sequenced material came from PBMCs or T cells enriched from blood (not recorded which). These receptors were collected from a woman younger than 30 who had recovered from COVID-19.

The V gene is TRBV30, the J gene TRBJ1-4; 8 bases map to TRBD1. The CDR3 runs to 14 residues. V was clipped by 3 bases and J by 7 bases; unmatched bases: 7. Germline assignment: CDR1 GTSNPN and CDR2 SVGIG (reference sequence). CDR3 sequence reads: CAWRRQGLGEKLFF. CDR3 sequence (DNA): TGTGCCTGGAGGAGACAGGGGCTAGGTGAAAAACTGTTTTTT.

The DNA of the CDR3 is TGTGCCAGTAGTATAGATCAAGTGGTGTTCAGGGGCAATCAGCCCCAGCATTTT. Translating it yields CASSIDQVVFRGNQPQHF. V is TRBV19 and J is TRBJ1-5, with D possibly TRBD1 on 5 matching bases. The CDR3 contains 18 residues. V was cut by 0 bases and J by 2 bases, with 17 bases left in between. CDR1 LNHDA and CDR2 SQIVND come from the germline V gene (reference sequence). The full variable domain, with the rest looked up from reference TRBV19 and TRBJ1-5, is DGGITQSPKYLFRKEGQNVTLSCEQNLNHDAMYWYRQDPGQGLRLIYYSQIVNDFQKGDIAEGYSVSREKKESFPLTVTSAQKNPTAFYLCASSIDQVVFRGNQPQHFGDGTRLSIL.

The chain links TRBV7-9 to TRBJ2-1; D is unclear. Trimming removed 5 bases at V and 6 bases at J, with 17 bases between. CDR1 SEHNR and CDR2 FQNEAQ come from the germline V gene (reference sequence). The CDR3 is 15 residues long. Here the CDR3 DNA reads TGTGCCAGCAGCCAGACTGTGGAAGCACCCAATGAGCAGTTCTTC. Amino acid sequence: CASSQTVEAPNEQFF.

The chain uses TRBV6-2 or TRBV6-3 and TRBJ1-2; D is possibly TRBD1 (5 bases). V was clipped by 6 bases and J by 5 bases, with 13 bases between them. CDR1 is MNHEY and CDR2 is SVGEGT in the germline V gene. CDR3 length: 13 residues. The CDR3 loop is CASSQGEQYGYTF. The CDR3 DNA is TGTGCCAGCAGCCAGGGAGAGCAGTATGGCTACACCTTC.

The V gene is TRBV28, the J gene TRBJ1-6; 11 bases fit TRBD1. The ends lost 7 bases at V and 5 bases at J; junction bases unmatched: 7. The germline gives CDR1 MDHEN, CDR2 SYDVKM. The CDR3 runs 16 residues. The CDR3 DNA follows: TGTGCCAGCACCCCTTCGGGACAGGGGGATAATTCACCCCTCCACTTT. It encodes CASTPSGQGDNSPLHF.

The chain links TRBV6-2 or TRBV6-3 to TRBJ1-5; D is ambiguous. V was shortened by 4 bases and J by 2 bases, with 12 bases between the two germline ends. The germline V gene encodes CDR1 MNHEY and CDR2 SVGEGT. The CDR3 is 15 residues long. The CDR3 DNA reads as TGTGCCAGCAGTTCACGGACTTTAGGCAATCAGCCCCAGCATTTT. It yields the protein CASSSRTLGNQPQHF.